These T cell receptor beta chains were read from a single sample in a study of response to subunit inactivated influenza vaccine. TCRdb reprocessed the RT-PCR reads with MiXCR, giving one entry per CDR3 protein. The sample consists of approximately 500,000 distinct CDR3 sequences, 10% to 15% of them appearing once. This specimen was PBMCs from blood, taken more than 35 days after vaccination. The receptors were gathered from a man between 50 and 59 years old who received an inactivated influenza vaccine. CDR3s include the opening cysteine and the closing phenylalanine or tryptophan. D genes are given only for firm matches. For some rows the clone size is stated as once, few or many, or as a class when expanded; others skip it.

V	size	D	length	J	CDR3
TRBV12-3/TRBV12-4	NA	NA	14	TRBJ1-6	CASSLDTKNSPLHF
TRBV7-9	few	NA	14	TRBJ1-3	CASSYQGPGNTIYF
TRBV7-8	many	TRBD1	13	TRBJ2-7	CASSLYRGYEQYF
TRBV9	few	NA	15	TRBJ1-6	CASSVAGIGNSPLHF
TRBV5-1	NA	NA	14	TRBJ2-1	CASSLDREYNEQFF
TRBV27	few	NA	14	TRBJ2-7	CASSPTVRPGEQYF
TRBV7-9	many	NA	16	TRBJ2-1	CASSFSLAGKYNEQFF
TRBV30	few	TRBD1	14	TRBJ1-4	CAWNRGGLDEKLFF
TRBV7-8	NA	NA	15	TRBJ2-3	CASSLRYHPTDTQYF
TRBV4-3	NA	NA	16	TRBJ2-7	CASSQGGQGGAYEQYF
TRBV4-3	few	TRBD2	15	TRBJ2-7	CASSQEEGTSSEQYF
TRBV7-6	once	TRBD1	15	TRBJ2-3	CASSEGTGPRDTQYF
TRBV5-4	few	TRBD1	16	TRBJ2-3	CATGQGGVGYTDTQYF
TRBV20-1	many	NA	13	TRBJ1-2	CSARAGTRRGYTF
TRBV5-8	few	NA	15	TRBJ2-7	CASSLTGGRSYEQYF
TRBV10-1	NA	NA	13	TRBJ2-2	CASSGRFAGELFF
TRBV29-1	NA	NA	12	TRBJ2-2	CSVGHNTGELFF
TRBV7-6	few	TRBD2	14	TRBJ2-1	CASGPSGGANEQFF
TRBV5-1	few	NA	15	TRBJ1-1	CASSLLWGMNTEAFF
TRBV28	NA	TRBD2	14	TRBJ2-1	CASKPGLAYNEQFF
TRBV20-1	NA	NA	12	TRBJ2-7	CSARDRSPGSYF
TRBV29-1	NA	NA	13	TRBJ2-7	CSVGSWEGYEQYF
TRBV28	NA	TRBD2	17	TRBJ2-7	CASSGQTSGRALYEQYF
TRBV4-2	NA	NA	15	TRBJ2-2	CASSQDLSGYGELFF
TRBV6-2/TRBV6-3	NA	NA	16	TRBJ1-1	CASSSTRAPRRFEAFF
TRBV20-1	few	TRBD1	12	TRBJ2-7	CSARDRGREQYF
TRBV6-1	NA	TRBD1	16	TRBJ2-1	CASSAGQGVPYNEQFF
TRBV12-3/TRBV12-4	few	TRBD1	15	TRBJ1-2	CASSLRAGGFYGYTF
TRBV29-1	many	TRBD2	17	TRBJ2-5	CSVDKGGLAGRWETQYF
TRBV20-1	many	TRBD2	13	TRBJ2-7	CSAATSGRYEQYF
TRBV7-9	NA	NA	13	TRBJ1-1	CASSSRGWTEAFF
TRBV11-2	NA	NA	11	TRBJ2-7	CASSPKLEQYF
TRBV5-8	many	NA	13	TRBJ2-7	CASSRGRTYEQYF
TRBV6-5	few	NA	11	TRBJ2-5	CASNQQGTQYF
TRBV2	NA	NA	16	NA	CASSENRLAISYEQFF
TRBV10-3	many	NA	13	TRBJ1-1	CAISESGEFGAFF
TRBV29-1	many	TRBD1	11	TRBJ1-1	CSGGQATEAFF
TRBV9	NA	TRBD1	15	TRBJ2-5	CASSVTVTGQETQYF
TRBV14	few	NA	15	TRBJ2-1	CASSLPGLARGWQFF
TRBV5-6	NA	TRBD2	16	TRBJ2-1	CASSLLPGLAVNEQFF
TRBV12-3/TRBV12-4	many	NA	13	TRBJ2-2	CASSLMNTGELFF
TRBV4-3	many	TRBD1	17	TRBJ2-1	CASSQSLGQGPYNEQFF
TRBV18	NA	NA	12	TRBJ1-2	CARGPGLGGYTF
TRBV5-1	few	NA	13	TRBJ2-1	CASSFDRNNEQFF
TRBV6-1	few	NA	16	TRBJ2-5	CASRRRSSPPGETQYF
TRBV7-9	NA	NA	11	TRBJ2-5	CASRSPAVLHF
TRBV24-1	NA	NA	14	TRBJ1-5	CATGAAPSNQPQHF
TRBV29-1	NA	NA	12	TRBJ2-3	CSVGDGGGTQYF
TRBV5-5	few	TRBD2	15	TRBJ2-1	CASSPTSGASNEQFF
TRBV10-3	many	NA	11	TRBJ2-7	CAIQSSSEQYF
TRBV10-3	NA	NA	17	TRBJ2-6	CAISELVRASGANVLAF
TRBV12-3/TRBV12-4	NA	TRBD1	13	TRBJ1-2	CASSKQGFGGYTF
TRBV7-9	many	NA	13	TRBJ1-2	CASSSTGYYGYTF
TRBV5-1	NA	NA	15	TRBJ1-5	CASSPLPVSNQPQHF
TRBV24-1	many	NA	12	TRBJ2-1	CATSDSDLMRFF